The 26 T cell receptor beta chains below all came from one sample that was sequenced in a study of response to subunit inactivated influenza vaccine. TCRdb itself ran the RT-PCR reads through MiXCR, one entry per CDR3 protein. Of 500,000 to 600,000 distinct CDR3 sequences listed, 16% are singletons. The specimen was CD4+ T cells sorted from PBMCs, collected roughly 24 months after vaccination. Receptors were obtained from a man aged 45-69 years who received an inactivated influenza vaccine.

The genes are TRBV6-2 or TRBV6-3 and TRBJ2-2; 9 bases align to TRBD2. The CDR3 covers 15 residues. Germline V CDR1 and CDR2: MNHEY, SVGEGT. V lost 5 bases, J lost 6 bases, and 7 bases stayed unmatched. The CDR3 DNA follows: TGTGCCAGCAGTCGATTAGCGGGAGTAGCCGGGGAGCTGTTTTTT. The encoded protein is CASSRLAGVAGELFF.

This clonotype was picked up a small number of times. The rearrangement links TRBV6-5 to TRBJ1-2, with 8 bases identical to TRBD1. The CDR3 is made up of 17 amino acids. The V segment lost 0 bases and the J segment 3 bases; nucleotides outside the gene matches: 9. CDR1 is MNHEY and CDR2 is SVGAGI in the germline V gene. Written as DNA, the CDR3 is TGTGCCAGCAGTTACTCCGCGTCCGGGACAGGTGACTATGGCTACACCTTC. This sequence encodes CASSYSASGTGDYGYTF.

This clonotype appeared a single time. The genes are TRBV5-1 and TRBJ2-5; 9 nucleotides agree with TRBD1. This CDR3 is 13 amino acids long. Germline V gives CDR1 SGHRS, CDR2 YFSETQ. Trimming at V came to 8 bases and at J to 5 bases, leaving 7 bases not matched to a gene. CDR3 region: CASRTGAGETQYF. CDR3 in DNA: TGCGCCAGTAGGACAGGGGCCGGGGAGACCCAGTACTTC.

This clonotype was counted a few times. This chain connects TRBV5-1 to TRBJ2-2, with TRBD2 as a possible D gene (6 bases). V dropped 4 bases and J dropped 2 bases, with 12 bases sitting between them. Per germline, CDR1 SGHRS and CDR2 YFSETQ. There are 15 residues in the CDR3. The CDR3 reads CASSQGLSNTGELFF. The CDR3 DNA reads TGCGCCAGCAGCCAGGGACTGAGTAACACCGGGGAGCTGTTTTTT.

This clonotype was observed at least ten times. The CDR3 sequence: CASSFSGLNTEAFF. CDR3 DNA: TGTGCCAGTAGTTTTTCCGGCTTGAACACTGAAGCTTTCTTT. This chain joins TRBV19 and TRBJ1-1; D not certain. Germline V gene sequence: CDR1 LNHDA, CDR2 SQIVND (reference sequence). The CDR3 spans 14 residues. The V end was cut by 5 bases, the J end by 0 bases, with 10 bases between.

This clonotype occurred a few times. This sequence joins TRBV12-3 or TRBV12-4 and TRBJ2-1; 8 positions match TRBD2. Trimming removed 1 base from V and 2 bases from J; junction bases left unmatched: 4. The CDR3 is 16 residues long. CDR3 coding DNA: TGTGCCAGCAGTTTAGTTTCTAGCGGGCCCTACAATGAGCAGTTCTTC. This encodes CASSLVSSGPYNEQFF.

V usage is TRBV7-9 and J usage is TRBJ1-2; no definite D call. CDR1 and CDR2 from the germline V gene are SEHNR and FQNEAQ (reference sequence). V shed 1 base and J shed 8 bases, with 14 bases lying between them. The CDR3 length is 14 residues. The CDR3 reads CASSLGHQSAGYTF. For the CDR3, the DNA is TGTGCCAGCAGCTTAGGACACCAATCGGCGGGCTACACCTTC.

The V call is TRBV29-1, the J call TRBJ2-1, with TRBD2 matching over 7 bases. The CDR3 length is 14 residues. The J segment lost 6 bases and the V segment lost 3 bases, leaving 8 bases of the junction unmatched. The germline gives CDR1 SQVTM, CDR2 ANQGSEA. As DNA, the CDR3 is TGCAGCGTTGATGCTAGCGGCCTGGCCAATGAGCAGTTCTTC. It is translated as CSVDASGLANEQFF.

This clonotype was counted between two and nine times. The genes are TRBV13 and TRBJ2-1, with 10 bases lining up with TRBD2. Germline V gene sequence: CDR1 PRHDT, CDR2 FYEKMQ (reference sequence). The trim removed 3 bases at V and 9 bases at J, leaving 5 bases unmatched. CDR3 length: 14 amino acids. DNA for the CDR3: TGTGCCAGCAGCTTTGCTAGCGGGGGTAGTGAGCAGTTCTTC. This encodes CASSFASGGSEQFF. Supplemented by reference TRBV13 and TRBJ2-1, the full variable domain reads AAGVIQSPRHLIKEKRETATLKCYPIPRHDTVYWYQQGPGQDPQFLISFYEKMQSDKGSIPDRFSAQQFSDYHSELNMSSLELGDSALYFCASSFASGGSEQFFGPGTRLTVL.

The table lists this clonotype with a few counts. The chain combines TRBV29-1 with TRBJ2-3, with D perhaps matching TRBD2 (5 bases). Trimming left V 8 bases short and J 0 bases short, with 27 bases between. The CDR3 spans 18 residues. Germline CDR1 is SQVTM and CDR2 is ANQGSEA. This CDR3 is CSLSPAGWAGASTDTQYF. In DNA form, the CDR3 reads TGCAGCCTATCACCTGCCGGATGGGCGGGTGCTAGCACAGATACGCAGTATTTT.

This chain uses TRBV4-2 with TRBJ2-7; tentatively, D is TRBD2 (6 bases). Trimming took 0 bases from V and 0 from J, leaving 12 bases between them. The CDR3 loop spans 16 amino acids. The germline CDR1 and CDR2 sequences are LGHNA and YNFKEQ. CDR3 amino acids: CASSQEYGRSSYEQYF. The DNA for the CDR3 is TGTGCCAGCAGCCAAGAGTATGGGAGGAGCTCCTACGAGCAGTACTTC.

This clonotype was recorded at least ten times. This chain connects TRBV5-1 to TRBJ1-2, with D tentatively TRBD1 (6 bases). With 4 bases removed from V and 4 bases from J, the gap between germline ends came to 11 bases. The CDR3 is made up of 13 amino acids. Germline lookup yields CDR1 SGHRS and CDR2 YFSETQ. The CDR3 region has the DNA TGCGCCAGCAGCCTAACAGGGTTCTATGGCTACACCTTC. Translated: CASSLTGFYGYTF.

This clonotype appeared a few times. J is TRBJ2-7 and V is TRBV11-2, with 8 bases that match TRBD2. Losses at the gene ends were 6 bases for V and 5 bases for J; bases not matched to a gene: 12. The CDR3 has 15 residues. Germline V gene lookup returns CDR1 SGHAT and CDR2 FQNNGV. CDR3: CASRRPGRGRDEQYF. DNA for the CDR3: TGTGCCAGCAGACGGCCCGGGAGGGGTCGAGACGAGCAGTACTTC.

The chain recombines TRBV7-8 with TRBJ2-1; the match to TRBD2 covers 11 bases. This CDR3 spans 17 amino acids. The trim removed 4 bases at V and 0 bases at J, leaving 5 bases unmatched. Per germline, CDR1 SGHVS and CDR2 FQNEAQ. CDR3 sequence: CASSSVAGGSSYNEQFF. CDR3 nucleotides: TGTGCCAGCAGCTCAGTAGCGGGAGGGAGCTCCTACAATGAGCAGTTCTTC.

This chain connects TRBV7-2 to TRBJ2-1, with D unresolved. Per the germline V gene, CDR1 is SGHTA and CDR2 is FQGNSA. Trimming stripped 1 base from V and 2 bases from J, with 6 bases between. This CDR3 is built from 14 residues. CDR3 loop: CASSLVAPYNEQFF. The CDR3 bases are TGTGCCAGCAGCTTAGTGGCGCCCTACAATGAGCAGTTCTTC.

This clonotype was seen repeatedly, ten times or more. The CDR3 DNA follows: TGTGCCAGCAGCCGAGCTAGCGGGAGGGGGGATGAGCAGTTCTTC. Protein sequence: CASSRASGRGDEQFF. J is TRBJ2-1 and V is TRBV4-2, with TRBD2 identical over 12 bases. In germline, CDR1 is LGHNA, CDR2 YNFKEQ. J lost 8 bases, V lost 4 bases, and 6 bases had no gene match. CDR3 length: 15 amino acids.

The gene calls are TRBV12-3 or TRBV12-4 and TRBJ2-5, with TRBD2 identical over 12 bases. V lost 4 bases and J lost 6; bases outside the gene matches: 3. CDR3 length: 14 amino acids. In DNA form, the CDR3 reads TGTGCCAGCAGTTCCACTAGCGGGGGGAAGACCCAGTACTTC. It encodes CASSSTSGGKTQYF.

The V and J genes are TRBV7-2 and TRBJ2-5; possible D gene TRBD1, 5 bases. Germline loops: CDR1 SGHTA, CDR2 FQGNSA. The CDR3 totals 14 residues. Trimming took off 1 base at V and 7 bases at J, with 13 bases between the two ends. The CDR3 loop is CASSLVAGPGTQYF. The CDR3 bases are TGTGCCAGCAGCTTAGTGGCAGGGCCTGGGACCCAGTACTTC.

This clonotype was seen at least ten times. This chain links TRBV10-3 with TRBJ2-7; 9 bases are shared with TRBD2. The J segment lost 0 bases and the V segment lost 11 bases, leaving 8 bases of the junction unmatched. The CDR3 has 14 residues. The germline V gene has CDR1 ENHRY and CDR2 SYGVKD. CDR3 in amino acids: CAVRSGGSSYEQYF. The CDR3 DNA reads TGTGCCGTCCGGAGCGGGGGGAGCTCCTACGAGCAGTACTTC.

This clonotype was seen a few times. V is TRBV20-1 and J is TRBJ1-5; weak D call: TRBD1 (5 bases). Germline CDR1 is DFQATT and CDR2 is SNEGSKA (reference sequence). The CDR3 has 14 residues. The V and J ends lost 5 bases and 1 base respectively, with 12 bases between them. The CDR3 is CSAVRGSSNQPQHF. Written as DNA, the CDR3 is TGCAGTGCTGTCCGGGGGTCCAGCAATCAGCCCCAGCATTTT.

The chain combines TRBV29-1 with TRBJ2-2, with D hard to call. From germline, CDR1 is SQVTM and CDR2 ANQGSEA. The CDR3 totals 13 residues. Trimming pared 3 bases from V and 3 bases from J, leaving 8 bases between. This chain's CDR3 is CSVDASHTGELFF. The CDR3 bases are TGCAGCGTTGATGCTTCACACACCGGGGAGCTGTTTTTT.

CDR3 bases: TGTGCCAGCAGTTCATTCATACAGGGACGCTCTGGAAACACCATATATTTT. Encoded protein: CASSSFIQGRSGNTIYF. The rearrangement joins TRBV12-3 or TRBV12-4 to TRBJ1-3; D may be TRBD1 (6 bases). This CDR3 is 17 amino acids long. Trimming removed 4 bases at V and 0 bases at J, with 16 bases between.

This clonotype was seen many times. The chain couples TRBV7-2 to TRBJ2-2; 7 bases are a match to TRBD2. The V gene's germline CDR1 is SGHTA and CDR2 FQGNSA. CDR3 size: 14 residues. Trimming cost V 7 bases and J 7 bases; bases outside gene matches: 9. The CDR3 sequence is CASTRLASGGELFF. DNA of the CDR3: TGTGCCAGCACCCGACTAGCTTCCGGCGGGGAGCTGTTTTTT. The full variable domain, in which reference TRBV7-2 and TRBJ2-2 provide the parts outside the CDR3, is GAGVSQSPSNKVTEKGKDVELRCDPISGHTALYWYRQSLGQGLEFLIYFQGNSAPDKSGLPSDRFSAERTGGSVSTLTIQRTQQEDSAVYLCASTRLASGGELFFGEGSRLTVL.

This clonotype has only a few counts. The V and J genes are TRBV3-1 and TRBJ2-5, with 14 bases identical to TRBD2. CDR3 length equals 15 residues. Germline CDR1 and CDR2: LGHDT and YNNKEL (reference sequence). V lost 0 bases and J lost 8; bases outside the gene matches: 2. As DNA, the CDR3 is TGTGCCAGCAGCCAAGAAGGGACTAGCGGGAGTACCCAGTACTTC. This codes for CASSQEGTSGSTQYF.

This clonotype has more than one count but fewer than ten. The chain employs TRBV7-9 and TRBJ2-4; TRBD1 aligns across 9 bases. The J segment lost 7 bases and the V segment lost 4 bases, leaving 5 bases of the junction unmatched. Germline assignment: CDR1 SEHNR and CDR2 FQNEAQ (reference sequence). The CDR3 extends over 14 amino acids. CDR3 in amino acids: CASSSRTGANIQYF. CDR3 DNA sequence: TGTGCCAGCAGCTCAAGGACAGGGGCGAACATTCAGTACTTC.

This clonotype was detected only once. The chain links TRBV29-1 to TRBJ1-1; no reliable D call. The CDR3 length is 15 residues. The germline CDR1 and CDR2 sequences are SQVTM and ANQGSEA. V shed 4 bases and J shed 1 base, with 16 bases lying between them. The CDR3 reads CSVAPRQSPNTEAFF. As DNA, the CDR3 is TGCAGCGTTGCACCCCGACAAAGCCCGAACACTGAAGCTTTCTTT. Combining the CDR3 with reference TRBV29-1 and TRBJ1-1 gives the whole variable domain SAVISQKPSRDICQRGTSLTIQCQVDSQVTMMFWYRQQPGQSLTLIATANQGSEATYESGFVIDKFPISRPNLTFSTLTVSNMSPEDSSIYLCSVAPRQSPNTEAFFGQGTRLTVV.